This TCR beta chain is from a study of beta chain features in type 1 diabetes. Study-wide results and caveats: The naive, central memory and Treg TCRB repertoires of patients appeared to be more similar to one another than those of healthy donors. People with Type 1 diabetes carried modestly yet significantly shorter TCRB CDR3s in all four CD4+ subsets.

Isolated RNA was reverse transcribed in full, so expressed TCRB transcripts were sequenced. Only in-frame clones appear in the TCRdb table, and some are missing; sequencing was by immunoSEQ multiplex PCR. Among about 270,000 clones listed, about 13% were seen once. Points on this clone: Its antigen remains unknown.

V lost 5 bases and J 4 bases, leaving 9 bases between the germline ends. The CDR3 has 13 amino acids. CDR1 and CDR2 from the germline V gene are SGHVS and FNYEAQ. The chain recombines TRBV7-6 with TRBJ2-1; a weak D match, TRBD1 (5 bases). Sequenced material: naive CD4+ T cells from blood. This receptor was taken from a man aged 25 to 45 with type 1 diabetes. The DNA for the CDR3 is TGTGCCAGCAGCGCCAACAGGTACAATGAGCAGTTCTTC. It translates to CASSANRYNEQFF. Full variable domain (missing parts from reference TRBV7-6 and TRBJ2-1): GAGVSQSPRYKVTKRGQDVALRCDPISGHVSLYWYRQALGQGPEFLTYFNYEAQQDKSGLPNDRFSAERPEGSISTLTIQRTEQRDSAMYRCASSANRYNEQFFGPGTRLTVL.